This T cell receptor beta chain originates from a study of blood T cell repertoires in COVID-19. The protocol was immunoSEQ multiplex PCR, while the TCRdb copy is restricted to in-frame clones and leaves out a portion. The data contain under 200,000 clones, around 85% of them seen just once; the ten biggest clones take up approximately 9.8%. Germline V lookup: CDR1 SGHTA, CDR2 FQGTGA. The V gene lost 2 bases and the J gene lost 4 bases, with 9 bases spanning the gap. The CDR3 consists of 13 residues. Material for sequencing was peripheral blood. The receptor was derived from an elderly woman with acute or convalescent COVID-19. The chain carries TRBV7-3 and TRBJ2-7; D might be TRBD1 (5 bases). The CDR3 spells CASSLGRQYEQYF. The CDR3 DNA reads TGTGCCAGCAGCTTAGGCAGACAGTACGAGCAGTACTTC.